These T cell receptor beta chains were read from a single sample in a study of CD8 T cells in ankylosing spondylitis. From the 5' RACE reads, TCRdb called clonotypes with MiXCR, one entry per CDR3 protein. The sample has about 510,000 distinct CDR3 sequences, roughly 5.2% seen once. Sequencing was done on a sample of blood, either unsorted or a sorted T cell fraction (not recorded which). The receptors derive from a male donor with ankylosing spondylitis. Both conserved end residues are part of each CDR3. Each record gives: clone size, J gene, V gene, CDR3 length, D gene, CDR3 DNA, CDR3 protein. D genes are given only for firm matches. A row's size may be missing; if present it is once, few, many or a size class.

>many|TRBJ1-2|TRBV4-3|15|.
TGCGCCAGCAGCCAAGAACGGGTCGGGTTAGGGGGCTACACCTTC
CASSQERVGLGGYTF
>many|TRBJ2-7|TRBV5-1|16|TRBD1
TGCGCCAGCAGCGAACTCGGACAGGGGACTCCTACGGAGCAGTACTTC
CASSELGQGTPTEQYF
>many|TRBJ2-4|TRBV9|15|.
TGTGCCAGCAGCGTAGGGGGAAGGCGACAAAACATTCAGTACTTC
CASSVGGRRQNIQYF
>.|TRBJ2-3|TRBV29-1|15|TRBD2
TGCAGCGTTGAAATCACGGGAGGGCCCACAGATACGCAGTATTTT
CSVEITGGPTDTQYF
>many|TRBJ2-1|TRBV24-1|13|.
TGTGCCACCAGTGAACCCCTAAGCTATGAGCAGTTCTTC
CATSEPLSYEQFF
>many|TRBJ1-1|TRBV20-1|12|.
TGCAGTGCTACCGGGCAGACCACTGAAGCTTTCTTT
CSATGQTTEAFF
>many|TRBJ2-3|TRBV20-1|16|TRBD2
TGCAGTGCTAGGAGCCGGGGGGGGAGGGGCACAGATACGCAGTATTTT
CSARSRGGRGTDTQYF
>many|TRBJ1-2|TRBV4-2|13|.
TGTGCCAGCAGCCAAGATCAAAGAAGTGGCTACACCTTC
CASSQDQRSGYTF
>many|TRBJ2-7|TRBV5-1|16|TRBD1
TGCGCCAGCAGCTTGGCACCCGTCGGACAGGCCCACGAGCAGTACTTC
CASSLAPVGQAHEQYF
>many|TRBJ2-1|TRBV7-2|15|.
TGTGCCAGCAGCTCGCGGTCCGGACGTTGGAATGAGCAGTTCTTC
CASSSRSGRWNEQFF
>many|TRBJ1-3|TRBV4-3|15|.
TGCGCCAGCAGCCAGCGGGGGACCGGTGGAAACACCATATATTTT
CASSQRGTGGNTIYF
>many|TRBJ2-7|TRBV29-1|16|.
TGCAGCGTTGTGGGGAGGGGGAGGGCCTCCCTCTACGAGCAGTACTTC
CSVVGRGRASLYEQYF
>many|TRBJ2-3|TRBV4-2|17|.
TGTGCCAGCAGCCCCCGAGGACGGGGGAGAGGGGCTAATACGCAGTATTTT
CASSPRGRGRGANTQYF
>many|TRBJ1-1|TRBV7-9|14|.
TGTGCCAGCAGCTTATCACAGGGTGGTACTGAAGCTTTCTTT
CASSLSQGGTEAFF
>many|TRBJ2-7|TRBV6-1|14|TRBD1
TGTGCCAGCAGTCGGGGACAGGGGGCTCGCGAGCAGTACTTC
CASSRGQGAREQYF
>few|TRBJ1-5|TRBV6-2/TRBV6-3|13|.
TGTGCCAGCAGTTGGGCTACAGGGCAGCCCCAGCATTTT
CASSWATGQPQHF
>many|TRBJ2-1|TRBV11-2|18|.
TGTGCCAGCAGCTTGAGAAGGACAGAAGACCAGGGGTCCAATGAGCAGTTCTTC
CASSLRRTEDQGSNEQFF
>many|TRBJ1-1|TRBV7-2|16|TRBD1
TGTGCCAGCAGCTTATACAGGGGGATAATGTCCACTGAAGCTTTCTTT
CASSLYRGIMSTEAFF
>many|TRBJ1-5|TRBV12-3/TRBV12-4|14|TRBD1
TGTGCCAGCAACAGACAGGGGAGGAATCAGCCCCAGCATTTT
CASNRQGRNQPQHF
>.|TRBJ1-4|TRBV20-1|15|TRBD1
TGCAGTGCTAGAGCACCCACAGGGGGAGCGGAAAAACTGTTTTTT
CSARAPTGGAEKLFF
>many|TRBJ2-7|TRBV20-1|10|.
TGCAGTGCTATGGCAGAGAAGCAGTACTTC
CSAMAEKQYF
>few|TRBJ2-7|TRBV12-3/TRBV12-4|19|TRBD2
TGTGCCAGCAGGGGTCCCGGGACTAGCGGGAAATCGTCCCCCTACGAGCAGTACTTC
CASRGPGTSGKSSPYEQYF
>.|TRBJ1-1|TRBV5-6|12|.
TGTGCCAGCAGCTTGGCCCTGAATGAAGCTTTCTTT
CASSLALNEAFF
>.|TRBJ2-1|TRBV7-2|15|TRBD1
TGTGCCAGCAGCTTAGGGACAGGGTGGGGGAATGAGCAGTTCTTC
CASSLGTGWGNEQFF
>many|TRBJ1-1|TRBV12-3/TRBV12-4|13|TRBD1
TGTGCCAGCAGCCACGGGACAGCCACTGAAGCTTTCTTT
CASSHGTATEAFF
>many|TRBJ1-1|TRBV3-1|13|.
TGTGCCAGCAGCCATACGCCTAACACTGAAGCTTTCTTT
CASSHTPNTEAFF